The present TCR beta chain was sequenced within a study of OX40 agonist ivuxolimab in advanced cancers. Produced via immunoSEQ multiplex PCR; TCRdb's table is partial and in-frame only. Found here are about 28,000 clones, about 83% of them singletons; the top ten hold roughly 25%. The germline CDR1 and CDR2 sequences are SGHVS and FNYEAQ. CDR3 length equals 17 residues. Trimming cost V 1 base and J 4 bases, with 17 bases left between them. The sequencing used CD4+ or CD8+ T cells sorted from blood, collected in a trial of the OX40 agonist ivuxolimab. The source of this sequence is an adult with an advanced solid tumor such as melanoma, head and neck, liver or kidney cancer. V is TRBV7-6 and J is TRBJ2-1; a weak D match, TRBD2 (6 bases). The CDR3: CASSLEAGGKFYNEQFF. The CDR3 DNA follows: TGTGCCAGCAGCTTAGAGGCTGGCGGGAAGTTTTACAATGAGCAGTTCTTC.